This T cell receptor (beta chain) was retrieved from a study of regulatory T cells in long-lasting Graves disease. Time point defined: newly diagnosed GD, antithyroid drugs for less than 3 months. PBMC-extracted RNA yielded the TCR library. The source of the patients was an endocrinology department in Xi'an, China. TCR beta libraries were built with iRepertoire HTBI primers and Arm-PCR of CDR3 regions. MiXCR, run by TCRdb on the multiplex PCR reads, gives a single entry per CDR3 protein. The profile shows about 420,000 distinct CDR3 sequences, about 15% of them singletons. The same data also contributed to another study, on T cells in Graves' hyperthyroidism and ophthalmopathy.

This TCR was recovered from a woman between 18 and 29 years old with Graves disease. Sequencing used peripheral blood mononuclear cells (PBMCs), obtained at new diagnosis, from a patient treated with antithyroid drugs.

The chain's CDR3 is CASGQLAGNPNTGELFF. The CDR3 DNA sequence: TGCGCCAGCGGCCAACTAGCGGGTAACCCGAACACCGGGGAGCTGTTTTTT. The chain is built from TRBV5-1 and TRBJ2-2, with TRBD2 matching over 9 bases. There are 17 residues in the CDR3. V gave up 7 bases and J gave up 0 bases; unmatched junction bases: 10. The germline V gene encodes CDR1 SGHRS and CDR2 YFSETQ.